This T cell receptor (beta chain) is drawn from a study of T cell responses to AZD1222 COVID-19 vaccine. Turning to the study itself: Second-dose intervals near 4 or 12 weeks were combined.

CDR3 length equals 13 residues. V lost 3 bases and J 2 bases, leaving 8 bases between the germline ends. Germline-derived CDR1 and CDR2 are SGDLS and YYNGEE. With regard to this clone: Antigen: not known.

Study outcomes and limitations: Only a handful of AZD1222 recipients were seropositive at baseline. Reportedly, close to half of spike-specific TCRs are directed against unmutated variant regions.

TCRdb keeps only in-frame clones here, not all; method: immunoSEQ multiplex PCR. The sample records just under 90,000 clones, over 75% being singletons. The receptor comes from an adult in good health. The specimen comprised peripheral blood, sampled on day 0 of AZD1222 vaccination. J is TRBJ2-5 and V is TRBV9; D not resolved. The DNA of the CDR3 is TGTGCCAGCAGCGCATTAGGACAAGAGACCCAGTACTTC. Its translation is CASSALGQETQYF.